The 10 T cell receptor beta chains in this list originate from one sample, sequenced in a study of blood T cell repertoires in COVID-19 (dated by TCRdb to 2020 to 2021). The library relied on the immunoSEQ multiplex PCR assay. In TCRdb, the immuneACCESS table is reduced to in-frame sequences with V and J assigned. These tables do not hold every clone; where another copy was compared, an unresolved V gene accounts for under half, and the others remain unexplained. This sample holds about 280,000 clones; about four fifths were observed only once. 5% of the sample lies in the top ten. Sample: PBMCs or T cells enriched from blood (not recorded which). The receptor source for this set is a man aged 40-49 years who had been exposed to COVID-19.

V is TRBV18 and J is TRBJ1-5; no clear D. Looked up from germline, CDR1 is KGHSH and CDR2 is LQKENI. The CDR3 covers 16 residues. The ends were cut back, 1 base at V and 0 bases at J, with 10 bases in the middle. The DNA for the CDR3 is TGTGCCAGCTCACCACAAGGGAGCGGTAGCAATCAGCCCCAGCATTTT. It specifies CASSPQGSGSNQPQHF.

The CDR3 DNA is TGTGCCAGCAGTCTCTTTCGGCGGGGCCTCCGACTCTACACTGAAGCTTTCTTT. It codes for CASSLFRRGLRLYTEAFF. This rearrangement joins TRBV27 to TRBJ1-1, with D tentatively TRBD1 (5 bases). V gave up 5 bases and J gave up 3 bases, with 25 bases separating them. CDR1 MNHEY and CDR2 SMNVEV come from the germline V gene (reference sequence). The CDR3 covers 18 residues.

The chain links TRBV2 to TRBJ2-7; D gene uncertain. Germline V gives CDR1 SNHLY, CDR2 FYNNEI. CDR3 size: 11 residues. V was clipped by 11 bases and J by 3 bases, with 11 bases between them. The CDR3 sequence: CAGRLFYEQYF. The CDR3 DNA reads TGTGCCGGAAGACTCTTCTACGAGCAGTACTTC.

The table lists this clone with a few counts. The rearrangement links TRBV7-9 to TRBJ2-2, with TRBD2 identical over 11 bases. The CDR3 is 16 amino acids. The junction had 9 bases not matched to a gene; V was cut back by 6 bases and J by 6 bases. CDR1 and CDR2 (germline): SEHNR, FQNEAQ (reference sequence). CDR3 in amino acids: CASRTYSGRAAGELFF. CDR3 in DNA: TGTGCCAGCAGGACCTATAGCGGGAGGGCCGCCGGGGAGCTGTTTTTT.

The V and J genes are TRBV19 and TRBJ2-1; 11 bases map to TRBD2. This CDR3 contains 15 residues. Per germline, CDR1 LNHDA and CDR2 SQIVND (reference sequence). The V segment lost 2 bases and the J segment 8 bases; nucleotides outside the gene matches: 5. The CDR3 DNA follows: TGTGCCAGTAGTATAACGACTAGCGGGATGTATGAGCAGTTCTTC. Its translation is CASSITTSGMYEQFF.

The chain couples TRBV30 to TRBJ2-5; a possible D gene is TRBD1 (5 bases). This CDR3 comprises 12 residues. The V gene's germline CDR1 is GTSNPN and CDR2 SVGIG (reference sequence). Deletions cut 3 bases from V and 5 bases from J, with 10 bases between. The CDR3 DNA reads TGTGCCTGGAGAGCCTCAGGGGAGACCCAGTACTTC. Translation gives CAWRASGETQYF. Based on the CDR3 plus reference TRBV30 and TRBJ2-5, the full variable domain is SQTIHQWPATLVQPVGSPLSLECTVEGTSNPNLYWYRQAAGRGLQLLFYSVGIGQISSEVPQNLSASRPQDRQFILSSKKLLLSDSGFYLCAWRASGETQYFGPGTRLLVL.

CDR3 sequence (DNA): TGTGCCAGCAGTTCCCTGACTAGCAGGTGGGCTGGGGCCAACGTCCTGACTTTC. Translating gives CASSSLTSRWAGANVLTF. This chain links TRBV27 with TRBJ2-6; 7 bases are a match to TRBD2. Germline CDR1 is MNHEY and CDR2 is SMNVEV (reference sequence). Trimming cost V 4 bases and J 2 bases; bases outside gene matches: 11. The CDR3 covers 18 residues.

This clone was seen just once. The chain carries TRBV7-3 and TRBJ2-5, with TRBD2 identical over 12 bases. This CDR3 is built from 14 residues. Germline CDR1 SGHTA, CDR2 FQGTGA. The V gene end was trimmed by 5 bases and the J gene end by 4 bases; junction bases not matched to a gene: 2. The CDR3 nucleotides read TGTGCCAGCAGCGCGGGACTAGCGGGAGAGACCCAGTACTTC. Its protein product is CASSAGLAGETQYF.

V gene TRBV19 combines with J gene TRBJ1-3, with D tentatively TRBD1 (5 bases). CDR1 LNHDA and CDR2 SQIVND come from the germline V gene (reference sequence). Trimming shortened V by 4 bases and J by 0 bases, and 10 bases separated the two germline ends. This CDR3 spans 15 amino acids. CDR3 residues: CASSRLQGSGNTIYF. The CDR3 DNA reads as TGTGCCAGTAGTAGACTCCAGGGCTCTGGAAACACCATATATTTT. Drawing the rest from reference TRBV19 and TRBJ1-3, the complete variable domain is DGGITQSPKYLFRKEGQNVTLSCEQNLNHDAMYWYRQDPGQGLRLIYYSQIVNDFQKGDIAEGYSVSREKKESFPLTVTSAQKNPTAFYLCASSRLQGSGNTIYFGEGSWLTVV.

The chain uses TRBV25-1 and TRBJ1-6; D perhaps matches TRBD1 (5 bases). The CDR3 sequence is 14 residues long. Trimming pared 4 bases from V and 9 bases from J, leaving 13 bases between. Germline V gene lookup returns CDR1 MGHDK and CDR2 SYGVNS. CDR3 sequence: CASSGGGVRSPLHF. CDR3 bases: TGTGCCAGCAGTGGGGGAGGGGTCCGTTCACCCCTCCACTTT.